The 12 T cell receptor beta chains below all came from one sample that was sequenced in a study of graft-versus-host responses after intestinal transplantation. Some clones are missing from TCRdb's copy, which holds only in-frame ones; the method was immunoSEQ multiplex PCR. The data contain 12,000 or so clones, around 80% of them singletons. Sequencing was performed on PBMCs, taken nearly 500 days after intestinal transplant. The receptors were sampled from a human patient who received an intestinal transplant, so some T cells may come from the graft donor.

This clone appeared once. The CDR3 nucleotides read TGTGCCAGCAGCCCCCATGGGGGTCCCGGGGAGCTGTTTTTT. Translating gives CASSPHGGPGELFF. The genes are TRBV6-5 and TRBJ2-2; D could derive from TRBD1 or TRBD2 (5 bases each). V was clipped by 6 bases and J by 6 bases, with 14 bases between them. Germline V lookup: CDR1 MNHEY, CDR2 SVGAGI. This CDR3 spans 14 amino acids.

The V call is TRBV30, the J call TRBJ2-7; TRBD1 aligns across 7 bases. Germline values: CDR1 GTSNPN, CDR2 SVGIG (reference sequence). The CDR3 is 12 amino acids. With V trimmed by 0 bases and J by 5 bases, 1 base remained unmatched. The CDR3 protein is CAWSVDRDEQYF. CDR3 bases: TGTGCCTGGAGTGTAGACAGGGACGAGCAGTACTTC.

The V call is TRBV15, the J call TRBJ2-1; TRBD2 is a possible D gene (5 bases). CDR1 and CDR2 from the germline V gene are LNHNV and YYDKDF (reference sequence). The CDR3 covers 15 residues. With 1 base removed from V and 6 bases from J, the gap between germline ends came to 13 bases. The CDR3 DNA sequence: TGTGCCACCAGCAGAGCATCGGATAGCGCCAATGAGCAGTTCTTC. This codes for CATSRASDSANEQFF.

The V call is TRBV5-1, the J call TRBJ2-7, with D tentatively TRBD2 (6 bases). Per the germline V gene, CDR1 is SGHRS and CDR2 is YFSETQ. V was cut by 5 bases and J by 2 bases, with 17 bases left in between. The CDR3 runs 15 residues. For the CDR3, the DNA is TGCGCCAGCAGGCCCGGGACTCCCGTGGCCTACGAGCAGTACTTC. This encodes CASRPGTPVAYEQYF.

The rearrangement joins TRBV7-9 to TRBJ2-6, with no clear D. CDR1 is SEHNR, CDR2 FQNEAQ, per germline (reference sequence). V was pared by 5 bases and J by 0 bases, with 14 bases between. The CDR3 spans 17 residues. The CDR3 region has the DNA TGTGCCAGCAGCCAAGGTCTGTCAGCCTCTGGGGCCAACGTCCTGACTTTC. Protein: CASSQGLSASGANVLTF.

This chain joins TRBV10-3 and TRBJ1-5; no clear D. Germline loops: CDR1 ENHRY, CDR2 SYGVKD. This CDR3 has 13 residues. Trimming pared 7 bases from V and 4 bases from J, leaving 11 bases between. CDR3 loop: CAIKTAENQPQHF. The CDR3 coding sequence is TGTGCCATCAAAACGGCAGAAAATCAGCCCCAGCATTTT.

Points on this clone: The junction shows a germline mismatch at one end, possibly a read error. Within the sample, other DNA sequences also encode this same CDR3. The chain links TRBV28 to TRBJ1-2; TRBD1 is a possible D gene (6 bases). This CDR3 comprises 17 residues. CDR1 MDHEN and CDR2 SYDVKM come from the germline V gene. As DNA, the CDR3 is TGTCCCAGCCGGGGGGCGGGGCGGGGCACTCTAAACTATGGCTACACCTTC. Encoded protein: CPSRGAGRGTLNYGYTF.

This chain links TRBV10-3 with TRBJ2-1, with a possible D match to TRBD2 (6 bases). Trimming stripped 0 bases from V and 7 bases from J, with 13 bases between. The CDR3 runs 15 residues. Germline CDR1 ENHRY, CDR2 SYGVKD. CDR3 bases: TGTGCCATCAGTGAGTCGGGAGGCACGGGGAATGAGCAGTTCTTC. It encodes CAISESGGTGNEQFF.

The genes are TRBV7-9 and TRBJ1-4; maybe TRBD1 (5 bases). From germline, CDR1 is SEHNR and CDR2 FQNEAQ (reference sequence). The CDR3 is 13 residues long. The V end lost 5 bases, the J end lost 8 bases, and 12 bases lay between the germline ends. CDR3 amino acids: CASSPSGTEKLFF. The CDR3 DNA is TGTGCCAGCAGCCCGTCGGGGACCGAAAAACTGTTTTTT.

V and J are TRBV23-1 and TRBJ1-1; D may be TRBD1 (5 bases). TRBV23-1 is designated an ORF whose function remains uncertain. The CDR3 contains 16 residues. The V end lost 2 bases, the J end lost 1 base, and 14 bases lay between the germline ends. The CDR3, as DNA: TGCGCCAGCAGTCAAGGTCAGGGATCGGCGAACACTGAAGCTTTCTTT. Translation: CASSQGQGSANTEAFF.

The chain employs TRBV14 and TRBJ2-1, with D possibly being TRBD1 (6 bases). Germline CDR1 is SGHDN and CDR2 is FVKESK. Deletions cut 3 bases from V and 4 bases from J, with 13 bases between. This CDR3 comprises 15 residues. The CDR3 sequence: CASSHRRTEYNEQFF. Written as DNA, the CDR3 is TGTGCCAGCAGCCACAGGCGGACAGAGTACAATGAGCAGTTCTTC. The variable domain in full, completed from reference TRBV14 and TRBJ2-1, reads EAGVTQFPSHSVIEKGQTVTLRCDPISGHDNLYWYRRVMGKEIKFLLHFVKESKQDESGMPNNRFLAERTGGTYSTLKVQPAELEDSGVYFCASSHRRTEYNEQFFGPGTRLTVL.

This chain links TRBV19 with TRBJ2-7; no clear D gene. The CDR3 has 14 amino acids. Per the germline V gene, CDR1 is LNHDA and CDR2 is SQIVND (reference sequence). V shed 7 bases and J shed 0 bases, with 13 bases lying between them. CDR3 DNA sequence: TGTGCCAGTACCTTCAGTGCCAGCTCCTACGAGCAGTACTTC. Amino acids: CASTFSASSYEQYF. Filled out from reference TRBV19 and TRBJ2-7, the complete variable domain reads DGGITQSPKYLFRKEGQNVTLSCEQNLNHDAMYWYRQDPGQGLRLIYYSQIVNDFQKGDIAEGYSVSREKKESFPLTVTSAQKNPTAFYLCASTFSASSYEQYFGPGTRLTVT.